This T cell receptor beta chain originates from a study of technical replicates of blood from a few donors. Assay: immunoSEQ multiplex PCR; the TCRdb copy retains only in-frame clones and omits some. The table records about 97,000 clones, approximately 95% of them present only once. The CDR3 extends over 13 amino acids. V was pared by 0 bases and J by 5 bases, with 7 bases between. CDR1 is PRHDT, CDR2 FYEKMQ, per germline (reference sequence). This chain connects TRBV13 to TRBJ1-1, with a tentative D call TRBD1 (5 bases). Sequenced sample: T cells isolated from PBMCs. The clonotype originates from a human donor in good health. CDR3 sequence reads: CASSLGEGTEAFF. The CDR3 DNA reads TGTGCCAGCAGCTTAGGGGAGGGGACTGAAGCTTTCTTT.